Listed below are T cell receptor beta chains from one sample, sequenced in a study of spatial heterogeneity in lung cancer. TCRdb reprocessed the 5' RACE reads via MiXCR and lists one record per CDR3 protein. This sample yields under 30,000 distinct CDR3 sequences, of which around 6% are seen a single time; around 20% belongs to the top ten. This specimen consisted of PBMCs, obtained at follow-up. The receptors shown here come from a male donor with early-stage non-small cell lung cancer. Each CDR3 is given with its conserved first and last residue. D genes are given only for firm matches. Clone size is shown for a subset of rows, as once, few, many or a class of expanded clone.

v_call: TRBV5-1
d_call: -
j_call: TRBJ1-6
clone_size: many
cdr3_nt: TGCGCCAGCAGCCCGGAAGGACAGCTTAATTCACCCCTCCACTTT
cdr3_aa: CASSPEGQLNSPLHF

v_call: TRBV20-1
d_call: -
j_call: TRBJ1-5
clone_size: few
cdr3_nt: TGCAGTGCCATTATCCAGGGGATCCAGCCCCAGCATTTT
cdr3_aa: CSAIIQGIQPQHF

v_call: TRBV18
d_call: TRBD2
j_call: TRBJ2-1
clone_size: many
cdr3_nt: TGTGCCAGCTCACCAGGACTAGCGGATTACAATGAGCAGTTCTTC
cdr3_aa: CASSPGLADYNEQFF

v_call: TRBV9
d_call: -
j_call: TRBJ2-5
clone_size: few
cdr3_nt: TGTGCCAGCAGCGCCCATTCTGTGGAGACCCAGTACTTC
cdr3_aa: CASSAHSVETQYF

v_call: TRBV18
d_call: -
j_call: TRBJ2-5
clone_size: few
cdr3_nt: TGTGCCAGCTCACCACCCTCCCTGGAGACCCAGTACTTC
cdr3_aa: CASSPPSLETQYF

v_call: TRBV7-9
d_call: -
j_call: TRBJ2-3
clone_size: many
cdr3_nt: TGTGCCAGCAGCTTTGTGGAGGATACGCAGTATTTT
cdr3_aa: CASSFVEDTQYF

v_call: TRBV7-9
d_call: -
j_call: TRBJ2-1
clone_size: many
cdr3_nt: TGTGCCAGCAGCTCCCCAGGGAATGAGCAGTTCTTC
cdr3_aa: CASSSPGNEQFF

v_call: TRBV24-1
d_call: -
j_call: TRBJ2-1
clone_size: many
cdr3_nt: TGTGCCACCAGTGATTTAGACCGACCCAATGAGCAGTTCTTC
cdr3_aa: CATSDLDRPNEQFF

v_call: TRBV9
d_call: TRBD2
j_call: TRBJ2-3
clone_size: medium-sized
cdr3_nt: TGTGCCAGCAGCGTCACCCCCCTAGCGGGGGGGGCGGTAGATACGCAGTATTTT
cdr3_aa: CASSVTPLAGGAVDTQYF

v_call: TRBV19
d_call: TRBD1
j_call: TRBJ1-4
clone_size: many
cdr3_nt: TGTGCCAGTAGGACCTCCGGGACAGGGGGTGAAAAACTGTTTTTT
cdr3_aa: CASRTSGTGGEKLFF

v_call: TRBV12-3/TRBV12-4
d_call: -
j_call: TRBJ2-3
clone_size: many
cdr3_nt: TGTGCCAGCAGTTCGACGGGACCCGACACAGATACGCAGTATTTT
cdr3_aa: CASSSTGPDTDTQYF

v_call: TRBV18
d_call: -
j_call: TRBJ2-3
clone_size: many
cdr3_nt: TGTGCCAGCTCACCACCGGACAGTACTAGCACAGATACGCAGTATTTT
cdr3_aa: CASSPPDSTSTDTQYF

v_call: TRBV4-1
d_call: -
j_call: TRBJ2-3
clone_size: many
cdr3_nt: TGCGCCAGCAGCCAAGGGGACGGGGGCGATACGCAGTATTTT
cdr3_aa: CASSQGDGGDTQYF

v_call: TRBV6-1
d_call: TRBD1
j_call: TRBJ1-5
clone_size: many
cdr3_nt: TGTGCCAGCAGTGGGGCGACAGGGGGTCAGCCCCAGCATTTT
cdr3_aa: CASSGATGGQPQHF

v_call: TRBV24-1
d_call: TRBD1
j_call: TRBJ2-5
clone_size: few
cdr3_nt: TGTGCCACCAGTGACGTCCGGGACAGGGCAGAGACCCAGTACTTC
cdr3_aa: CATSDVRDRAETQYF

v_call: TRBV6-5
d_call: -
j_call: TRBJ1-6
clone_size: few
cdr3_nt: TGTGCCAGCAGACCCCGGGACAATTCACCCCTCCACTTT
cdr3_aa: CASRPRDNSPLHF

v_call: TRBV7-3
d_call: TRBD2
j_call: TRBJ2-2
clone_size: -
cdr3_nt: TGTGCCAGCAGCTCCGGGAGGGAAATCACCGGGGAGCTGTTTTTT
cdr3_aa: CASSSGREITGELFF

v_call: TRBV20-1
d_call: -
j_call: TRBJ2-5
clone_size: -
cdr3_nt: TGCAGTGCTAGATCGGGAGAGACCCAGTACTTC
cdr3_aa: CSARSGETQYF

v_call: TRBV5-1
d_call: -
j_call: TRBJ2-5
clone_size: few
cdr3_nt: TGCGCCAGCAGCCCTCGGGTTCGAGAGACCCAGTACTTC
cdr3_aa: CASSPRVRETQYF

v_call: TRBV7-8
d_call: TRBD2
j_call: TRBJ2-5
clone_size: many
cdr3_nt: TGTGCCAGCAGCGGACGACTAGCGGGGGGGCTCCGTCAAAAGACCCAGTACTTC
cdr3_aa: CASSGRLAGGLRQKTQYF

v_call: TRBV20-1
d_call: TRBD1
j_call: TRBJ2-3
clone_size: many
cdr3_nt: TGCAGTGCTAACCGGGACAGGGGGAAAGATACGCAGTATTTT
cdr3_aa: CSANRDRGKDTQYF

v_call: TRBV29-1
d_call: -
j_call: TRBJ2-3
clone_size: -
cdr3_nt: TGCAGCGTTGAGGCGGGGAGAGATACGCAGTATTTT
cdr3_aa: CSVEAGRDTQYF

v_call: TRBV19
d_call: -
j_call: TRBJ1-5
clone_size: many
cdr3_nt: TGTGCCAGTAGTATCAGGGACCTCAATCAGCCCCAGCATTTT
cdr3_aa: CASSIRDLNQPQHF

v_call: TRBV7-9
d_call: TRBD1
j_call: TRBJ1-5
clone_size: many
cdr3_nt: TGTGCCAGCAGCCACGTTGGGACAGGGAAACAGCCCCAGCATTTT
cdr3_aa: CASSHVGTGKQPQHF

v_call: TRBV5-4
d_call: -
j_call: TRBJ2-3
clone_size: many
cdr3_nt: TGTGCCAGCAGCTCCCCCACTAGCACAGATACGCAGTATTTT
cdr3_aa: CASSSPTSTDTQYF

v_call: TRBV19
d_call: -
j_call: TRBJ2-1
clone_size: few
cdr3_nt: TGTGCCAGTAGTAGATCGGAGGGAGTTAACTATGAGCAGTTCTTC
cdr3_aa: CASSRSEGVNYEQFF

v_call: TRBV5-1
d_call: -
j_call: TRBJ2-3
clone_size: -
cdr3_nt: TGCGCCAGCAGCCATAGGACAGAAACAGATACGCAGTATTTT
cdr3_aa: CASSHRTETDTQYF

v_call: TRBV19
d_call: -
j_call: TRBJ2-3
clone_size: -
cdr3_nt: TGTGCCAGCGCAGGGGACTTTTACACAGATACGCAGTATTTT
cdr3_aa: CASAGDFYTDTQYF

v_call: TRBV28
d_call: -
j_call: TRBJ2-2
clone_size: many
cdr3_nt: TGTGCCAGCAGTTTAGGAGGGGGCGGCAACACCGGGGAGCTGTTTTTT
cdr3_aa: CASSLGGGGNTGELFF

v_call: TRBV5-1
d_call: TRBD1
j_call: TRBJ2-7
clone_size: many
cdr3_nt: TGCGCCAGCAGCTTGGACTTCCAAAAAGGACAGGGGTGGTACTTC
cdr3_aa: CASSLDFQKGQGWYF

v_call: TRBV7-9
d_call: -
j_call: TRBJ2-1
clone_size: medium-sized
cdr3_nt: TGTGCCAGCAGCTCGCAGGGGCTGGCTGAGCAGTTCTTC
cdr3_aa: CASSSQGLAEQFF

v_call: TRBV7-9
d_call: -
j_call: TRBJ2-1
clone_size: -
cdr3_nt: TGTGCCAGCAGCTTGGCCGCCCCGAGGGGTGAGCAGTTCTTC
cdr3_aa: CASSLAAPRGEQFF

v_call: TRBV11-3
d_call: -
j_call: TRBJ1-2
clone_size: many
cdr3_nt: TGTGCCAGCAGCTTAAATCACGGTGGGCATGGCTACACCTTC
cdr3_aa: CASSLNHGGHGYTF

v_call: TRBV5-5
d_call: -
j_call: TRBJ2-3
clone_size: many
cdr3_nt: TGTGCCAGCAGCTTGGAAGGTTGGGGTACAGATACGCAGTATTTT
cdr3_aa: CASSLEGWGTDTQYF

v_call: TRBV12-3/TRBV12-4
d_call: -
j_call: TRBJ1-2
clone_size: many
cdr3_nt: TGTGCCAGCAGTTACCGGACAGTGGGCGATGGCTACACCTTC
cdr3_aa: CASSYRTVGDGYTF

v_call: TRBV12-3/TRBV12-4
d_call: -
j_call: TRBJ1-3
clone_size: many
cdr3_nt: TGTGCCAGCAGTTTTTGGGACACCATATATTTT
cdr3_aa: CASSFWDTIYF

v_call: TRBV12-3/TRBV12-4
d_call: TRBD1
j_call: TRBJ2-7
clone_size: many
cdr3_nt: TGTGCCAGCAGTCCCTTCGCCGGGACAGGGAGCGAGCAGTACTTC
cdr3_aa: CASSPFAGTGSEQYF

v_call: TRBV6-5
d_call: TRBD1
j_call: TRBJ1-1
clone_size: many
cdr3_nt: TGTGCCAGCGACAGGGGGCCGAACACTGAAGCTTTCTTT
cdr3_aa: CASDRGPNTEAFF

v_call: TRBV11-3
d_call: TRBD2
j_call: TRBJ2-1
clone_size: few
cdr3_nt: TGTGCCAGCAGCTTAGGGACTAGCGGGAGAGTTGGCAATGAGCAGTTCTTC
cdr3_aa: CASSLGTSGRVGNEQFF

v_call: TRBV6-6
d_call: -
j_call: TRBJ2-3
clone_size: many
cdr3_nt: TGTGCCAGCAGGGGACCGGGGCACACAGATACGCAGTATTTT
cdr3_aa: CASRGPGHTDTQYF

v_call: TRBV29-1
d_call: TRBD1
j_call: TRBJ2-2
clone_size: many
cdr3_nt: TGCAGCGTTTTTACAGGGGTTTTCACCGGGGAGCTGTTTTTT
cdr3_aa: CSVFTGVFTGELFF

v_call: TRBV11-3
d_call: TRBD2
j_call: TRBJ2-1
clone_size: -
cdr3_nt: TGTGCCAGCAGCCCGGAGCGGGAGGAGCAGTTCTTC
cdr3_aa: CASSPEREEQFF

v_call: TRBV24-1
d_call: TRBD1
j_call: TRBJ2-5
clone_size: many
cdr3_nt: TGTGCCACCAGTGAGACAGGGACGGGGGAGACCCAGTACTTC
cdr3_aa: CATSETGTGETQYF

v_call: TRBV27
d_call: -
j_call: TRBJ2-1
clone_size: few
cdr3_nt: TGTGCCAGCAGTTCCCCATTGTACAATGAGCAGTTCTTC
cdr3_aa: CASSSPLYNEQFF

v_call: TRBV5-1
d_call: TRBD1
j_call: TRBJ2-3
clone_size: many
cdr3_nt: TGCGCCAGCAGCGTAATCACAGGGGGCGTCTCAGATACGCAGTATTTT
cdr3_aa: CASSVITGGVSDTQYF

v_call: TRBV7-2
d_call: -
j_call: TRBJ2-5
clone_size: few
cdr3_nt: TGTGCCAGCAGCTTAGTACAAGAGACCCAGTACTTC
cdr3_aa: CASSLVQETQYF

v_call: TRBV10-3
d_call: -
j_call: TRBJ2-1
clone_size: many
cdr3_nt: TGTGCCATCAGTGACCTAGCGACATACAATGAGCAGTTCTTC
cdr3_aa: CAISDLATYNEQFF

v_call: TRBV7-2
d_call: TRBD2
j_call: TRBJ2-3
clone_size: many
cdr3_nt: TGTGCCAGCAGCTTAGCGATGAGCGGGAGTTTGGCAGATACGCAGTATTTT
cdr3_aa: CASSLAMSGSLADTQYF

v_call: TRBV18
d_call: TRBD2
j_call: TRBJ2-1
clone_size: many
cdr3_nt: TGTGCCAGCTCACCCCAAACTAGCGGGGGCGTTGATGAGCAGTTCTTC
cdr3_aa: CASSPQTSGGVDEQFF

v_call: TRBV11-3
d_call: -
j_call: TRBJ2-2
clone_size: -
cdr3_nt: TGTGCCAGCAGCTTAGTCGGAATCTGGGCCGGGGAGCTGTTTTTT
cdr3_aa: CASSLVGIWAGELFF